The next 2 T cell receptor beta chains were all read from a single sample in a study of neurological immune-mediated disorders. From the 5' RACE reads, TCRdb called clonotypes with MiXCR, one entry per CDR3 protein. The sample shows some 60,000 distinct CDR3 sequences, 3% to 4% of them seen only once. The specimen sequenced was PBMCs. The receptors were gathered from a woman in her twenties or thirties with multiple sclerosis.

This clonotype has at least ten counts. The DNA for the CDR3 is TGTGCCAGCAGCGGGAGTACTGGGGCCAACGTCCTGACTTTC. This sequence encodes CASSGSTGANVLTF. The chain has TRBV28 and TRBJ2-6; perhaps TRBD2 as D (6 bases). The length of the CDR3 is 14 residues. Germline assignment: CDR1 MDHEN and CDR2 SYDVKM. Trimming took off 6 bases at V and 2 bases at J, with 8 bases between the two ends. Full variable domain (rest looked up from reference TRBV28 and TRBJ2-6): DVKVTQSSRYLVKRTGEKVFLECVQDMDHENMFWYRQDPGLGLRLIYFSYDVKMKEKGDIPEGYSVSREKKERFSLILESASTNQTSMYLCASSGSTGANVLTFGAGSRLTVL.

This clonotype was seen repeatedly, ten times or more. J is TRBJ1-2 and V is TRBV12-3 or TRBV12-4, with D unresolved. This CDR3 comprises 15 residues. Trimming stripped 6 bases from V and 1 base from J, with 15 bases between. The CDR3 DNA reads TGTGCCAGCAGCTTCTACCGGCGAGATAACTATGGCTACACCTTC. Protein sequence: CASSFYRRDNYGYTF.